These 14 T cell receptor beta chains came from one sample sequenced in a study of blood T cell repertoires in COVID-19. Libraries were prepared by immunoSEQ multiplex PCR; TCRdb keeps only in-frame clonotypes and omits some of them. The sample shows about 63,000 clones, 88% of them seen only once. The sequencing input was peripheral blood. The receptors here all came from a human donor in a cohort sampled during active COVID-19.

This rearrangement joins TRBV3-1 (or the pseudogene TRBV3-2) to TRBJ1-2; a possible D gene is TRBD1 (5 bases). Trimming removed 3 bases from V and 7 bases from J, with 6 bases in between. The CDR3 is 11 amino acids. Per the germline V gene, CDR1 is LGHDT and CDR2 is YNNKEL (reference sequence). CDR3 DNA: TGTGCCAGCAGCCAGGGGGGTGGCTACACCTTC. It translates to CASSQGGGYTF.

This chain uses TRBV10-2 with TRBJ1-5, with 12 nucleotides matching TRBD1. The V and J ends lost 6 bases and 2 bases, in that order; junction bases with no gene match: 5. This CDR3 spans 16 amino acids. Germline V gene data show CDR1 as WSHSY and CDR2 as SAAADI. CDR3 residues: CASRGTGGLGNQPQHF. The CDR3 nucleotides are TGCGCCAGCAGGGGGACAGGGGGCTTGGGCAATCAGCCCCAGCATTTT.

The chain is built from TRBV7-2 and TRBJ2-2; D possibly corresponds to TRBD2 (5 bases). Trimming cost V 5 bases and J 1 base, with 11 bases left between them. Germline assignment: CDR1 SGHTA and CDR2 FQGNSA. The CDR3 runs 15 residues. Here the CDR3 reads CASSPQAGNTGELFF. DNA of the CDR3: TGTGCCAGCAGCCCCCAGGCGGGGAACACCGGGGAGCTGTTTTTT.

This chain links TRBV5-4 with TRBJ2-1; no definite D call. Trimming took off 3 bases at V and 3 bases at J, with 10 bases between the two ends. CDR1 and CDR2 from the germline V gene are SGHNT and YYREEE (reference sequence). The length of the CDR3 is 14 residues. Written as DNA, the CDR3 is TGTGCCAGCAGCTCCCTGAGAGGCTACAATGAGCAGTTCTTC. Translating it yields CASSSLRGYNEQFF. The variable domain in full, completed from reference TRBV5-4 and TRBJ2-1, reads ETGVTQSPTHLIKTRGQQVTLRCSSQSGHNTVSWYQQALGQGPQFIFQYYREEENGRGNFPPRFSGLQFPNYSSELNVNALELDDSALYLCASSSLRGYNEQFFGPGTRLTVL.

The chain joins TRBV6-6 to TRBJ2-6, with TRBD1 matching over 8 bases. Germline CDR1 reads MNHNY; CDR2 reads SVGAGI (reference sequence). This CDR3 has 17 residues. V shed 5 bases, J shed 0 bases, and the junction held 6 bases outside the gene matches. The CDR3 nucleotides read TGTGCCAGCAGTCCAAGACAGGGGACCTCTGGGGCCAACGTCCTGACTTTC. Translation gives CASSPRQGTSGANVLTF.

This clone appeared once. The chain carries TRBV19 and TRBJ1-4; D call uncertain. This CDR3 is built from 19 residues. Germline CDR1 LNHDA, CDR2 SQIVND (reference sequence). The V end was cut by 3 bases, the J end by 1 base, with 21 bases between. CDR3 in amino acids: CASSIPPTGYGLTNEKLFF. CDR3 bases: TGTGCCAGTAGTATCCCCCCCACGGGGTACGGGCTAACTAATGAAAAACTGTTTTTT.

CDR3 nucleotides: TGTGCCAGCAGCCCAAGGACATATGGGGGGGATACGCAGTATTTT. This gives the protein CASSPRTYGGDTQYF. This chain links TRBV3-1 (or the pseudogene TRBV3-2) with TRBJ2-3, with D tentatively TRBD2 (6 bases). The CDR3 covers 15 residues. V dropped 4 bases and J dropped 6 bases, with 17 bases sitting between them. In germline, CDR1 is LGHDT, CDR2 YNNKEL (reference sequence).

The chain links TRBV27 to TRBJ2-7, with D possibly being TRBD2 (6 bases). Per the germline V gene, CDR1 is MNHEY and CDR2 is SMNVEV (reference sequence). CDR3 length equals 13 residues. The ends were cut back, 5 bases at V and 4 bases at J, with 12 bases in the middle. This CDR3 reads CASSGRGGYEQYF. CDR3 nucleotide sequence: TGTGCCAGCAGTGGGCGGGGAGGATACGAGCAGTACTTC.

The chain employs TRBV11-2 and TRBJ2-1, with D possibly matching TRBD1 (8 bases). Trimming removed 4 bases from V and 10 bases from J, with 17 bases in between. The CDR3 sequence is 14 residues long. From germline, CDR1 is SGHAT and CDR2 FQNNGV. CDR3 region: CASSSRTGRGEQFF. CDR3 sequence (DNA): TGTGCCAGCAGCTCCCGGACAGGGAGGGGGGAGCAGTTCTTC.

This sequence joins TRBV11-2 and TRBJ2-3, with D perhaps TRBD2 (5 bases). This CDR3 region has 12 residues. Germline-derived CDR1 and CDR2 are SGHAT and FQNNGV. The CDR3 DNA sequence: TGTGCGGTCCGGAGGACGGCAGATACGCAGTATTTT. Amino acids: CAVRRTADTQYF.

The chain combines TRBV18 with TRBJ1-5, with D possibly TRBD1 on 6 matching bases. This CDR3 region has 14 residues. The germline V and J ends were trimmed by 6 bases and 0 bases, with 9 bases remaining between them. CDR1 KGHSH and CDR2 LQKENI come from the germline V gene. The CDR3 is CASSDRNSNQPQHF. The DNA for the CDR3 is TGTGCCAGCTCCGACAGGAATAGCAATCAGCCCCAGCATTTT.

This clone appeared many times. The V gene is TRBV5-8, the J gene TRBJ1-2; D gene unclear. The CDR3 totals 11 residues. Per germline, CDR1 SGHTS and CDR2 YDEGEE. V was pared by 7 bases and J by 2 bases, with 6 bases between. CDR3 nucleotide sequence: TGTGCCAGCCGTCCGAACTATGGCTACACCTTC. Amino acid sequence: CASRPNYGYTF.

V gene TRBV3-1 (or the pseudogene TRBV3-2) combines with J gene TRBJ2-3; the match to TRBD2 covers 9 bases. The CDR3 spans 17 residues. Germline V CDR1 and CDR2: LGHDT, YNNKEL (reference sequence). After removal of 0 bases from V and 7 bases from J, the junction contained 11 bases not matched to a gene. CDR3 region: CASSQEGTSNFEYTQYF. DNA of the CDR3: TGTGCCAGCAGCCAAGAAGGGACTAGCAATTTCGAATATACGCAGTATTTT.

V gene TRBV11-2 combines with J gene TRBJ2-7; 7 bases align to TRBD1. Germline loops: CDR1 SGHAT, CDR2 FQNNGV. The CDR3 totals 15 residues. Losses at the gene ends were 4 bases for V and 2 bases for J; bases not matched to a gene: 8. CDR3 loop: CASSSLGQGAYEQYF. The CDR3 region has the DNA TGTGCCAGCAGCTCCCTGGGGCAGGGGGCCTACGAGCAGTACTTC. Variable domain in full (rest from reference TRBV11-2 and TRBJ2-7): EAGVAQSPRYKIIEKRQSVAFWCNPISGHATLYWYQQILGQGPKLLIQFQNNGVVDDSQLPKDRFSAERLKGVDSTLKIQPAKLEDSAVYLCASSSLGQGAYEQYFGPGTRLTVT.